These 20 T cell receptor beta chains came from one sample sequenced in a study of molecular identifiers for immune sequencing clone quantification. TCRdb itself ran the PCR reads through MiXCR, one entry per CDR3 protein. The table shows 490,000 or so distinct CDR3 sequences, with about a fifth occurring only once. The sequenced sample consisted of naive CD8+ T cells from blood, with Jurkat cell RNA spiked in. The subset was: FACS-sorted CD8+CD4-CCR7+CD45RA+ naive T cells. The receptors shown here come from a human donor in good health. Some libraries in this study had Jurkat cell RNA spiked in.

This clonotype has more than one count but fewer than ten. The chain combines TRBV12-3 or TRBV12-4 with TRBJ2-3; weak D call: TRBD2 (5 bases). The CDR3 spans 15 residues. Between the trimmed V and J ends, which lost 3 bases and 6 bases, there was a span of 16 bases. CDR3 sequence reads: CASSFISEEPDTQYF. The CDR3 DNA sequence: TGTGCCAGCAGTTTCATTAGCGAGGAGCCTGATACGCAGTATTTT.

As regards this clonotype: Given a much more abundant clone one base away, this may be a read error. V and J are TRBV30 and TRBJ2-1; 9 bases map to TRBD1. Germline CDR1 and CDR2: GTSNPN and SVGIG (reference sequence). There are 16 residues in the CDR3. The ends lost 0 bases at V and 2 bases at J; junction bases unmatched: 5. CDR3 residues: CAWSVRTGVPYNEQFF. The CDR3 nucleotides read TGTGCCTGGAGTGTCCGGACAGGGGTGCCCTACAATGAGCAGTTCTTC.

V usage is TRBV6-5 and J usage is TRBJ1-1; D is undetermined. Trimming removed 2 bases from V and 0 bases from J, with 7 bases in between. The germline gives CDR1 MNHEY, CDR2 SVGAGI. The CDR3 is 14 amino acids. CDR3 DNA: TGTGCCAGCAGTTACAGGGTAATGAACACTGAAGCTTTCTTT. Protein: CASSYRVMNTEAFF.

The genes are TRBV29-1 and TRBJ2-1; TRBD1 aligns across 7 bases. Per the germline V gene, CDR1 is SQVTM and CDR2 is ANQGSEA. J lost 1 base, V lost 7 bases, and 7 bases had no gene match. This CDR3 is built from 14 residues. As DNA, the CDR3 is TGCAGCGGGCAGGGGGACCGATCCTACAATGAGCAGTTCTTC. This gives the protein CSGQGDRSYNEQFF.

The J gene is TRBJ2-7, the V gene TRBV9; D is unresolved. Germline assignment: CDR1 SGDLS and CDR2 YYNGEE. The CDR3 runs to 15 residues. V gave up 4 bases and J gave up 0 bases, with 14 bases separating them. The CDR3 DNA follows: TGTGCCAGCAGCCCACCACTGGGAAGCTCCTACGAGCAGTACTTC. This codes for CASSPPLGSSYEQYF.

This chain connects TRBV2 to TRBJ1-1; D is uncertain. V was clipped by 6 bases and J by 4 bases, with 9 bases between them. The CDR3 totals 12 residues. The germline V gene encodes CDR1 SNHLY and CDR2 FYNNEI. The CDR3 region is CASRFAATEAFF. The DNA of the CDR3 is TGTGCCAGCAGGTTCGCCGCCACTGAAGCTTTCTTT.

There are many counts of this clonotype. V and J are TRBV6-5 and TRBJ1-1, with no clear D. V was pared by 8 bases and J by 0 bases, with 10 bases between. Germline assignment: CDR1 MNHEY and CDR2 SVGAGI. CDR3 length: 13 residues. The CDR3 region is CASGPLMNTEAFF. The CDR3 bases are TGTGCCAGCGGGCCCCTCATGAACACTGAAGCTTTCTTT.

This chain connects TRBV4-1 to TRBJ2-2; D gene unclear. Trimming pared 1 base from V and 0 bases from J, leaving 6 bases between. The CDR3 runs 15 residues. Germline CDR1 reads MGHRA; CDR2 reads YSYEKL. This CDR3 is CASSQGDTNTGELFF. The CDR3 nucleotides are TGCGCCAGCAGCCAAGGTGACACGAACACCGGGGAGCTGTTTTTT.

This clonotype showed up many times. V gene TRBV20-1 combines with J gene TRBJ2-7; 10 positions agree with TRBD1. The CDR3 sequence is 16 residues long. The germline CDR1 and CDR2 sequences are DFQATT and SNEGSKA (reference sequence). J was trimmed by 3 bases and V by 0 bases; bases with no gene match: 8. The CDR3 nucleotides read TGCAGTGCTAGAGACGGTTCGGGACAGGGGATCTACGAGCAGTACTTC. This gives the protein CSARDGSGQGIYEQYF.

With regard to this clonotype: A much bigger clone sits one base away, suggesting this may be a read error. V and J are TRBV29-1 and TRBJ1-1; 7 nucleotides agree with TRBD1. This CDR3 has 13 amino acids. Germline V CDR1 and CDR2: SQVTM, ANQGSEA. The CDR3 DNA follows: TGCAGCGCCCTGGACAGGTTGAACACTGGAGCTTTCTTT. It is translated as CSALDRLNTGAFF.

This clonotype was found many times. The V gene is TRBV3-1, the J gene TRBJ1-2; 7 bases match TRBD1. The CDR3 extends over 13 amino acids. CDR1 and CDR2 (germline): LGHDT, YNNKEL (reference sequence). The V segment lost 4 bases and the J segment 4 bases; nucleotides outside the gene matches: 3. CDR3 region: CASSPGQSYGYTF. The CDR3 bases are TGTGCCAGCAGCCCGGGACAGAGCTATGGCTACACCTTC.

Comment on this clonotype: A much larger clone is a single base away; this may be a read error. CDR3 nucleotides: TGTGCCAGCGGCTCCAGAACTAGCGGTGAGCAGTTCTTC. Amino acid sequence: CASGSRTSGEQFF. The genes are TRBV5-3 and TRBJ2-1, with 8 bases lining up with TRBD2. TRBV5-3 is an ORF, with its function uncertain. Trimming at V came to 8 bases and at J to 9 bases, leaving 10 bases not matched to a gene. This CDR3 spans 13 amino acids.

The V gene is TRBV4-1, the J gene TRBJ2-1; D is possibly TRBD1 (6 bases). CDR1 is MGHRA and CDR2 is YSYEKL in the germline V gene. V gave up 0 bases and J gave up 3 bases, with 12 bases separating them. There are 16 residues in the CDR3. This CDR3 is CASSQDTGTLYNEQFF. The CDR3 nucleotides are TGCGCCAGCAGCCAAGATACAGGGACCCTCTACAATGAGCAGTTCTTC.

This clonotype occurred a few times. The chain couples TRBV4-3 to TRBJ2-1, with D unresolved. The CDR3 is 15 amino acids. V lost 0 bases and J lost 2, with 8 bases in between. In germline, CDR1 is LGHNA, CDR2 YSLEER. CDR3 sequence (DNA): TGCGCCAGCAGCCAAGATAGCCTCGCCTACAATGAGCAGTTCTTC. Translation: CASSQDSLAYNEQFF.

This clonotype was found many times. The J gene is TRBJ1-1, the V gene TRBV7-2; D not certain. Germline-derived CDR1 and CDR2 are SGHTA and FQGNSA. The CDR3 loop spans 11 amino acids. V shed 2 bases and J shed 8 bases, with 6 bases lying between them. For the CDR3, the DNA is TGTGCCAGCAGCTTAAATGGGGAAGCTTTCTTT. As protein: CASSLNGEAFF.

At least ten counts were recorded for this clonotype. This sequence joins TRBV6-6 and TRBJ2-3, with 10 bases fitting TRBD2. The CDR3 extends over 17 amino acids. V gave up 8 bases and J gave up 5 bases; unmatched junction bases: 16. Germline V lookup: CDR1 MNHNY, CDR2 SVGAGI (reference sequence). The chain's CDR3 is CASFYGASGRDEDTQYF. The CDR3 region has the DNA TGTGCCAGCTTCTACGGGGCTAGCGGGAGAGACGAAGATACGCAGTATTTT.

This clonotype was picked up many times. The rearrangement joins TRBV20-1 to TRBJ2-3, with D perhaps TRBD1 (5 bases). Per germline, CDR1 DFQATT and CDR2 SNEGSKA (reference sequence). The CDR3 runs 12 residues. Trimming removed 6 bases at V and 4 bases at J, with 11 bases between. The CDR3 sequence: CSAPGFPDTQYF. The CDR3 DNA sequence: TGCAGTGCCCCAGGGTTCCCAGATACGCAGTATTTT.

At least ten counts were recorded for this clonotype. This chain joins TRBV4-3 and TRBJ2-7; D assignment may be TRBD1 or TRBD2 (5 bases each). The CDR3 totals 15 residues. The germline V gene encodes CDR1 LGHNA and CDR2 YSLEER. The germline V and J ends were trimmed by 0 bases and 3 bases, with 12 bases remaining between them. CDR3: CASSQDRGRGYEQYF. The CDR3 nucleotides are TGCGCCAGCAGCCAAGATAGGGGTCGGGGCTACGAGCAGTACTTC.

This clonotype was seen ten or more times. The rearrangement uses TRBV4-1 and TRBJ1-5; D gene ambiguous. The CDR3 covers 14 residues. V was cut by 0 bases and J by 5 bases, with 8 bases left in between. Germline lookup yields CDR1 MGHRA and CDR2 YSYEKL. CDR3: CASSQDKGYQPQHF. CDR3 sequence (DNA): TGCGCCAGCAGCCAAGATAAAGGCTATCAGCCCCAGCATTTT.

This clonotype was observed many times. The rearrangement joins TRBV30 to TRBJ1-5; TRBD1 might be the D (5 bases). Trimming stripped 2 bases from V and 1 base from J, with 12 bases between. The CDR3 sequence is 15 residues long. Germline CDR1 is GTSNPN and CDR2 is SVGIG (reference sequence). In DNA form, the CDR3 reads TGTGCCTGGAGTCTCGGGACGGCGAGCAATCAGCCCCAGCATTTT. This translates into CAWSLGTASNQPQHF.